This T cell receptor beta chain was sequenced for a study of PD-1 blockade in classical Hodgkin lymphoma. Points from the study as a whole: Reported baseline diversity: healthy donors highest, relapsed/refractory patients lowest.

Trimming cost V 0 bases and J 0 bases, with 4 bases left between them. The germline CDR1 and CDR2 sequences are SGHRS and YFSETQ. The CDR3 covers 14 residues. All the patients suffered relapse after autologous stem cell transplantation, and brentuximab vedotin exposure differed. Complete response, partial response or progressive disease was each patient's best response. Assay used: immunoSEQ multiplex PCR; TCRdb lists only in-frame clones, some missing. The sample has 9,000 to 13,000 clones; roughly 76% are singletons. The sample holds a few counts of this clone. Its cognate antigen is unknown. The same CDR3 also results from other DNA sequences found in this sample.

The TCR was taken from a human donor with classical Hodgkin lymphoma. Sequencing used peripheral blood mononuclear cells (PBMCs), obtained at baseline. V is TRBV5-1 and J is TRBJ1-3; no clear D gene. The CDR3, as DNA: TGCGCCAGCAGCTTGGGATCCTCTGGAAACACCATATATTTT. It specifies CASSLGSSGNTIYF.